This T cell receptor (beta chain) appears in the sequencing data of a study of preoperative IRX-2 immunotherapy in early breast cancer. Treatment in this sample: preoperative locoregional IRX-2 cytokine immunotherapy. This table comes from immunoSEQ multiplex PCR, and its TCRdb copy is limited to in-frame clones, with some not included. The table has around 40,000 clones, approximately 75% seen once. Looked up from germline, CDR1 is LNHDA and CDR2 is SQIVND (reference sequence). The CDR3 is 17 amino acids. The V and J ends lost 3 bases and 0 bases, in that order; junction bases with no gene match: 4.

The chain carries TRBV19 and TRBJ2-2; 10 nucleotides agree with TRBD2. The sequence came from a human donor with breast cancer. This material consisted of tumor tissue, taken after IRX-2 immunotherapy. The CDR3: CASSILGLAANTGELFF. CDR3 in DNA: TGTGCCAGTAGTATCCTTGGACTAGCGGCGAACACCGGGGAGCTGTTTTTT.